The present T cell receptor beta chain was sequenced within a study of CD8 T cells in ankylosing spondylitis. Germline lookup yields CDR1 SGDLS and CDR2 YYNGEE. J was trimmed by 7 bases and V by 4 bases; bases with no gene match: 16. The CDR3 contains 16 residues. A few counts support this clonotype. The antigen is undetermined. By quantitative 5'-RACE with molecular barcodes, the TCR beta libraries were made. From the 5' RACE reads, TCRdb called clonotypes with MiXCR, one entry per CDR3 protein. The data contain more than 650,000 distinct CDR3 sequences, 10% to 15% of them seen just once; the ten biggest clones take up approximately 0.51%. Notes on the study in general: Matched ankylosing spondylitis synovial fluid reportedly showed significant enrichment of disease-linked clones. A CD8+ phenotype characterized the disease-linked clones, which were relatively rare in peripheral blood. A TCR beta motif made of fewer than ten highly homologous variants seemed typical of ankylosing spondylitis blood.

This sequence joins TRBV9 and TRBJ1-2; 7 nucleotides align to TRBD1. The sample comprised blood, either unsorted or a sorted T cell fraction (not recorded which). The clonotype originates from a male donor with ankylosing spondylitis. The CDR3 reads CASSIDREAVVSGYTF. The CDR3 DNA reads as TGTGCCAGCAGCATCGACAGGGAGGCGGTAGTCAGTGGCTACACCTTC.